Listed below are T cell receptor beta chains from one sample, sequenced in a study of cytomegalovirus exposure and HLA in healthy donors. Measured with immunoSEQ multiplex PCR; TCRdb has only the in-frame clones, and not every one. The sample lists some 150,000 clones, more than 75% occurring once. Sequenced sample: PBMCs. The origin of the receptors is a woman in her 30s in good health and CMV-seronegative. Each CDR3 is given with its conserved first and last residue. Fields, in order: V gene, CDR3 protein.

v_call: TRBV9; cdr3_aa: CASSVGTGGPTDTQYF
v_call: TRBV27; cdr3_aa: CASSPIRNRGGTDTQYF
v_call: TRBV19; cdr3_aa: CASRDSLTDTQYF
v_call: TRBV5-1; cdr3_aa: CASSRATGAYNEQFF
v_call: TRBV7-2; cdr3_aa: CASSLKGQGNQPQHF
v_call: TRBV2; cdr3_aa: CASSGLAGGDNEQFF
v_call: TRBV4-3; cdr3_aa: CASSQDKGGTGELFF
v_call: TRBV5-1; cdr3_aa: CASSPQGAEAFF
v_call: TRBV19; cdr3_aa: CASTRGDQPQHF
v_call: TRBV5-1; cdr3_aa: CASSFRDRAYNEQFF
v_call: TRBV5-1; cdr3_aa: CASSEGSDRGGEQYF
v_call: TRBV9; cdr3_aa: CASSVGLAAGELFF
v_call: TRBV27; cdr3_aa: CASRGGTGAYEQYF
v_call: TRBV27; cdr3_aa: CASTSGQNYGYTF
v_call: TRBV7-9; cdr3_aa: CASSPKGPTGSSYEQYF
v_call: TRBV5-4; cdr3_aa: CASRRARGEQFF
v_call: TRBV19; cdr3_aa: CASRVGKLFF